This T cell receptor beta chain was sequenced during a study of T cell repertoires in cytomegalovirus infection. Study-wide findings and caveats: Cumulative frequency (of public TCR beta family members) identified carriers of CMV plus the relevant HLA.

Germline lookup yields CDR1 MNHEY and CDR2 SVGEGT. The V end was cut by 6 bases, the J end by 4 bases, with 18 bases between. CDR3 size: 15 residues. Remarks on this clonotype: As yet, its antigen is unknown.

TCRdb reanalysed the reads using MiXCR and keeps one entry per CDR3 protein. The sample has more than 250,000 distinct CDR3 sequences; around 25% are singletons. The V and J genes are TRBV6-2 or TRBV6-3 and TRBJ2-5; TRBD2 might be the D (7 bases). Sequencing used cultured PBMCs, obtained from culture after CMV antigen stimulation. The TCR originated in a human donor in good health (CMV status not recorded). Some clones in this sample may be carry-over from other donors' samples. CDR3 bases: TGTGCCAGCAGAGTTGGACAGCCGGGGGGAGAGACCCAGTACTTC. This codes for CASRVGQPGGETQYF.